This T cell receptor (beta chain) stems from a study of Ad26.COV2.S vaccination and SARS-CoV-2 variants. Findings and caveats of the study: Whether participants received vaccine or placebo, their non-spike TCR breadth was similar. Spike-specific TCR breadth was greater in vaccine than placebo recipients.

CDR1 is MDHEN, CDR2 SYDVKM, per germline. This CDR3 has 15 amino acids. Trimming pared 2 bases from V and 0 bases from J, leaving 7 bases between. The method was immunoSEQ multiplex PCR; TCRdb's version includes in-frame clones alone and lacks a portion of them. The sample yields about 350,000 clones, around nine tenths seen once. Of note for this clone: As yet, its antigen is unknown.

Stated treatment: some 20 received Ad26.COV2.S at low or high dose, single or two shots; several received placebo; per-sample allocation not given. Samples analyzed were those drawn on day 63 after the first vaccine or placebo injection. Participants' vaccine, an Ad26 vector, delivered Wuhan-strain SARS-CoV-2 spike. The material was peripheral blood, obtained in a trial of Ad26.COV2.S vaccine versus placebo. The TCR sequence derives from a person aged 18-65 years who received the Ad26.COV2.S COVID-19 vaccine or a placebo. The chain combines TRBV28 with TRBJ1-4; possible D gene TRBD1, 5 bases. The CDR3 nucleotides are TGTGCCAGCAGTTTAACGGGGGCAACTAATGAAAAACTGTTTTTT. The encoded protein is CASSLTGATNEKLFF.